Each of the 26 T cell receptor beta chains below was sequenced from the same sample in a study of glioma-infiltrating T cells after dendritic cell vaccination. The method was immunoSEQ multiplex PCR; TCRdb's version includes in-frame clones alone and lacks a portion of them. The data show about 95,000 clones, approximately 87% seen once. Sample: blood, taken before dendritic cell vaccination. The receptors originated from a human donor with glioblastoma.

CDR3 sequence: CASSLGTVTTYEQYF. DNA for the CDR3: TGTGCCAGCAGTTTAGGGACAGTGACGACCTACGAGCAGTACTTC. The gene calls are TRBV27 and TRBJ2-7, with 7 bases fitting TRBD1. Germline V gene sequence: CDR1 MNHEY, CDR2 SMNVEV (reference sequence). J gave up 2 bases and V 2 bases, and 6 bases lay outside the gene matches. The CDR3 consists of 15 residues.

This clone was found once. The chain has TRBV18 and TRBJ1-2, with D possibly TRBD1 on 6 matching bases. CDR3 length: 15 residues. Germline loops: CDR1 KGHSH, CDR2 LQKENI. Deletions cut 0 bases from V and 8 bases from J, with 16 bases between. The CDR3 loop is CASSPPIKGEGGYTF. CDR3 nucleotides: TGTGCCAGCTCACCACCGATTAAGGGGGAAGGAGGCTACACCTTC.

The CDR3 here is CASSPTRTGSGGANVLTF. The CDR3 DNA follows: TGTGCCAGCAGCCCGACCCGGACAGGGAGTGGCGGGGCCAACGTCCTGACTTTC. V is TRBV7-9 and J is TRBJ2-6; TRBD1 agrees at 8 bases. The junction had 13 bases not matched to a gene; V was cut back by 5 bases and J by 4 bases. This CDR3 contains 18 residues. CDR1 and CDR2 (germline): SEHNR, FQNEAQ (reference sequence).

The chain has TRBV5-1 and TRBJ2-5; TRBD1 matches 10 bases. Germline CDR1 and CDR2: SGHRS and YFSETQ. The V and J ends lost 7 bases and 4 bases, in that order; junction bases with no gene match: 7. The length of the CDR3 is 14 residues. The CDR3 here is CASARTGGPETQYF. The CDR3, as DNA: TGCGCCAGCGCCAGGACAGGGGGGCCAGAGACCCAGTACTTC.

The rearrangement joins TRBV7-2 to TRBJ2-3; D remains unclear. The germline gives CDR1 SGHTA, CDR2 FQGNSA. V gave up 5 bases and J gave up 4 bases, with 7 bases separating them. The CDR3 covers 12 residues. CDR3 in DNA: TGTGCCAGCAGCCTTCGAGCAGATACGCAGTATTTT. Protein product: CASSLRADTQYF.

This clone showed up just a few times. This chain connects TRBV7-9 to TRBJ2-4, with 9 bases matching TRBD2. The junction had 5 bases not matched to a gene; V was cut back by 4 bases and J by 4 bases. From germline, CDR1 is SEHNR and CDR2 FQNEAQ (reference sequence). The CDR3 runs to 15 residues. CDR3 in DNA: TGTGCCAGCAGCTCCACTAGCGGGCGAAAAAACATTCAGTACTTC. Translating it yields CASSSTSGRKNIQYF.

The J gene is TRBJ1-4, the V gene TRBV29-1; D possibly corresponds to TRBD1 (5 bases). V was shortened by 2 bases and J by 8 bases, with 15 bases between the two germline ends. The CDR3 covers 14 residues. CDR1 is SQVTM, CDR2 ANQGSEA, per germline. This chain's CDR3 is CSVEREGVGEKLFF. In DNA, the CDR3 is TGCAGCGTTGAAAGGGAAGGGGTGGGAGAAAAACTGTTTTTT. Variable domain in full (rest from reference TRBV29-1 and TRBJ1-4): SAVISQKPSRDICQRGTSLTIQCQVDSQVTMMFWYRQQPGQSLTLIATANQGSEATYESGFVIDKFPISRPNLTFSTLTVSNMSPEDSSIYLCSVEREGVGEKLFFGSGTQLSVL.

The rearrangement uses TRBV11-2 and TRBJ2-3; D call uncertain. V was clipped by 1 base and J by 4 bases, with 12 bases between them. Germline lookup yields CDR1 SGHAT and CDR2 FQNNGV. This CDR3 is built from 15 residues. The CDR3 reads CASSLVTYSPDTQYF. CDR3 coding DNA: TGTGCCAGCAGCTTAGTTACCTATAGTCCAGATACGCAGTATTTT.

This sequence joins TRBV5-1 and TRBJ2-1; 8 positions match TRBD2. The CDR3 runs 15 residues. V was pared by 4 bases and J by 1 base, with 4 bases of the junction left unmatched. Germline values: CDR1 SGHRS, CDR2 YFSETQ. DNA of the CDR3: TGCGCCAGCAGCCCGGGACTAGGATCCTACAATGAGCAGTTCTTC. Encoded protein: CASSPGLGSYNEQFF.

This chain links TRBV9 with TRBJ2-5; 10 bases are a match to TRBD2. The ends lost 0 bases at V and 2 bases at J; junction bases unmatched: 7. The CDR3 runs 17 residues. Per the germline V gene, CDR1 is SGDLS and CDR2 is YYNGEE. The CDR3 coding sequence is TGTGCCAGCAGCGTAGGCTCTAGCGGGGGAGTACAAGAGACCCAGTACTTC. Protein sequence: CASSVGSSGGVQETQYF.

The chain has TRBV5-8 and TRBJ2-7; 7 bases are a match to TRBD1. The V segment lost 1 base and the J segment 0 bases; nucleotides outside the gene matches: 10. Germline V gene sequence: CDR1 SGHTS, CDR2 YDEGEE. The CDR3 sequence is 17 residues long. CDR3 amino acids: CASSLTGAAFSSYEQYF. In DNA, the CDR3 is TGTGCCAGCAGCTTGACAGGGGCCGCGTTTAGCTCCTACGAGCAGTACTTC.

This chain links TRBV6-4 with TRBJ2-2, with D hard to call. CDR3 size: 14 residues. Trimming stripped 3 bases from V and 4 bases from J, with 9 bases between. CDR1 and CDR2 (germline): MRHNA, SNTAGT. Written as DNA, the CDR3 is TGTGCCAGCAGTGAGAGTCCGGGCACCGGGGAGCTGTTTTTT. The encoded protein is CASSESPGTGELFF.

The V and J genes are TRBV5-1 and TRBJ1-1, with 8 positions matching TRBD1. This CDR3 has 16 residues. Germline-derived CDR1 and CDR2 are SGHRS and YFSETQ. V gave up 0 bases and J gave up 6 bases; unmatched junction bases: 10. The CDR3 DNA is TGCGCCAGCAGCTTGGGGCAGGGGGCATCGAAGGCTGAAGCTTTCTTT. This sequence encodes CASSLGQGASKAEAFF.

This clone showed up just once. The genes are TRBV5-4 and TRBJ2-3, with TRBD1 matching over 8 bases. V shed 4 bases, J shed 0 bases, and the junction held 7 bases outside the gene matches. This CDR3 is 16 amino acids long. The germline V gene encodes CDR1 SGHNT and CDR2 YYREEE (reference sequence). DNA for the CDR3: TGTGCCAGCAGCAGGTTGACAGGGGCGAGCACAGATACGCAGTATTTT. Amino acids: CASSRLTGASTDTQYF.

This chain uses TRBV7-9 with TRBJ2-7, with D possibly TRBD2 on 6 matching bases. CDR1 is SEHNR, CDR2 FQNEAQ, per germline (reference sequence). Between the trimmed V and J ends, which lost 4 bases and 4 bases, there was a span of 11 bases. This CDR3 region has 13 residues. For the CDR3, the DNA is TGTGCCAGCAGCTCCCCGGGGAGGTACGAGCAGTACTTC. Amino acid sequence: CASSSPGRYEQYF.

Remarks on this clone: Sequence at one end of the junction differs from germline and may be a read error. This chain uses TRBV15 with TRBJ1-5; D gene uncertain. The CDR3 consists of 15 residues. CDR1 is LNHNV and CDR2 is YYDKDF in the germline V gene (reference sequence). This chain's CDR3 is CASSRGSGIAQPQHF. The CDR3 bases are TGTGCCAGCAGCAGAGGCTCGGGGATAGCTCAGCCCCAGCATTTT.

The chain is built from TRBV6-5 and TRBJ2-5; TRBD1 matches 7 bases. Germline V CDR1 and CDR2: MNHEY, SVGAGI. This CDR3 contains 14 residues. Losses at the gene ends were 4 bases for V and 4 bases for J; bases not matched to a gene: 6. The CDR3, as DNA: TGTGCCAGCAGTTCCCCGACAGGGACAGAGACCCAGTACTTC. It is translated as CASSSPTGTETQYF.

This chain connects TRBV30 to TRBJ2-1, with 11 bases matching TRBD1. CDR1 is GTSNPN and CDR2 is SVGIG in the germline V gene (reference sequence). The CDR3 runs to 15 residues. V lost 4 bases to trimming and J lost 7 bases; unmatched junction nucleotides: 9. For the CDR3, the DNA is TGTGCCTGGACCCAAATGGGACAGGGGGGGAATGAGCAGTTCTTC. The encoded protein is CAWTQMGQGGNEQFF.

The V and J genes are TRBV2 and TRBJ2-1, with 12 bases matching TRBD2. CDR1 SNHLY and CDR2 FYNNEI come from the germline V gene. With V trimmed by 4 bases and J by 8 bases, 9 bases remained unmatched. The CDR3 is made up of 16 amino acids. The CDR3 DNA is TGTGCCAGCAGTGGCCCGACTAGCGGGAGTAAAGATGAGCAGTTCTTC. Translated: CASSGPTSGSKDEQFF.

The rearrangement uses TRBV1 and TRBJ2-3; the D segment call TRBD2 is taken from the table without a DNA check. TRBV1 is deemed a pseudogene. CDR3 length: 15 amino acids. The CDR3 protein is CTSSQWPSGTDTQYF. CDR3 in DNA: TGCACCAGCAGCCAATGGCCTAGCGGCACAGATACGCAGTATTTT.

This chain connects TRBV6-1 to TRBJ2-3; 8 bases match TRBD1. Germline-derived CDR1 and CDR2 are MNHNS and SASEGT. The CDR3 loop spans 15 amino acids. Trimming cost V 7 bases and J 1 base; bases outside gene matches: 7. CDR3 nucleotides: TGTGCCAGCACAGGACTGACAGGGGGCACAGATACGCAGTATTTT. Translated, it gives CASTGLTGGTDTQYF.

The CDR3 spells CASSFGAGGPDTQYF. CDR3 coding DNA: TGCGCCAGCAGCTTTGGCGCGGGAGGCCCAGATACGCAGTATTTT. The chain links TRBV5-1 to TRBJ2-3, with 8 bases lining up with TRBD2. Germline V gene lookup returns CDR1 SGHRS and CDR2 YFSETQ. Unmatched junction bases numbered 6, after V lost 2 bases and J lost 4 bases. The CDR3 consists of 15 residues.

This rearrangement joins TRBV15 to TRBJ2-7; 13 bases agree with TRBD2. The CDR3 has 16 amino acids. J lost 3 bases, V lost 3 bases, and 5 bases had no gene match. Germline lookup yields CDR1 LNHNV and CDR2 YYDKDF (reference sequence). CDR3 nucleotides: TGTGCCACCAGCAGGGGAGGACTAGCGGGAGTCTACGAGCAGTACTTC. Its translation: CATSRGGLAGVYEQYF.

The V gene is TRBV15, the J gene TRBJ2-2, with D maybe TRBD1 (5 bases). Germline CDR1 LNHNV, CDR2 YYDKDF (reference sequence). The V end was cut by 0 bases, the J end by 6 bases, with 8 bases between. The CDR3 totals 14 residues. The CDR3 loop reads CATSRDEGAGELFF. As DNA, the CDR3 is TGTGCCACCAGCAGAGATGAAGGGGCCGGGGAGCTGTTTTTT.

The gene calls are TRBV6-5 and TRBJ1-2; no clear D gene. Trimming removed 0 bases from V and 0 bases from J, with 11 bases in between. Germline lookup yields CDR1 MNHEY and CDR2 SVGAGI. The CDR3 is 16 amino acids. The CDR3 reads CASSYSQKWANYGYTF. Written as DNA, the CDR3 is TGTGCCAGCAGTTACTCACAGAAATGGGCTAACTATGGCTACACCTTC.

CDR3 sequence: CAGATLGGTEAFF. CDR3 nucleotides: TGTGCCGGAGCAACCTTAGGGGGCACTGAAGCTTTCTTT. The V call is TRBV6-1, the J call TRBJ1-1; tentative D call: TRBD1 (6 bases). CDR1 and CDR2 (germline): MNHNS, SASEGT. The CDR3 is made up of 13 amino acids. The ends were cut back, 11 bases at V and 4 bases at J, with 17 bases in the middle.